This entry concerns a single T cell receptor beta chain. Its antigen is still unknown. The repertoire was sequenced with immunoSEQ multiplex PCR; TCRdb's copy has only in-frame clones and lacks some. The sample yields around 81,000 clones, 70% to 90% seen once. The sample is drawn from a study of identifying expanded T cells in peripheral blood. Study results and caveats: Differentially abundant clones: 0.95 to 1.5 between replicates, about 16 at two to three weeks, around 20 at four. Two-week clone count variance significantly increased as total template count grew.

The germline CDR1 and CDR2 sequences are KGHSH and LQKENI. With 2 bases removed from V and 1 base from J, the gap between germline ends came to 8 bases. The CDR3 is 14 amino acids. Collection occurred without any documented infections or immune events in donors. The clonotype originates from a person between 18 and 75 years old in good health. The sample was blood. The chain couples TRBV18 to TRBJ1-1, with a possible D match to TRBD1 (5 bases). The CDR3 region has the DNA TGTGCCAGCTCACCAGGGACGGAGAACACTGAAGCTTTCTTT. This encodes CASSPGTENTEAFF.